The rows below give T cell receptor beta chains drawn from one sample of a study of T cell clones after liver transplantation. Sequenced by immunoSEQ multiplex PCR; TCRdb stores in-frame clones only, minus some. Here the sample spans 70,000 or so clones, more than 90% being singletons. Sequenced here: CD4+ T cells from blood, sampled before liver transplant. These receptors originate from a human donor who received a liver transplant. Each CDR3 is given with its conserved first and last residue. The order of the fields is CDR3 DNA, CDR3 protein, V gene, J gene, CDR3 length, clone size, D gene. D genes are given only for firm matches. Clone size is shown for a subset of rows, as once, few, many or a class of expanded clone.

TGTGCCAGCAGCTACGTAGCGGACTCCTACAATGAGCAGTTCTTC,CASSYVADSYNEQFF,TRBV7-2,TRBJ2-1,15,once,-
TGTGCCTCCGGGGTCCAAGAGACCCAGTACTTC,CASGVQETQYF,TRBV19,TRBJ2-5,11,-,-
TGTGCCAGCAGCTTTGCACAGAGCACAGATACGCAGTATTTT,CASSFAQSTDTQYF,TRBV5-6,TRBJ2-3,14,-,-
TGTGCCAGCAGTTATAGCGGGACTTTCTACAATGAGCAGTTCTTC,CASSYSGTFYNEQFF,TRBV6-6,TRBJ2-1,15,-,TRBD2
TGTGCCAGCAGTGAGGGGGGAGACAGCTCCTACAATGAGCAGTTCTTC,CASSEGGDSSYNEQFF,TRBV11-3,TRBJ2-1,16,-,-
TGTGCCAGTGGAGGCGAGGACAGGGGGCAGCCCCAGCATTTT,CASGGEDRGQPQHF,TRBV19,TRBJ1-5,14,-,TRBD1
TGCGCCAGCAGCTTTGGCGGGACTGGCTACACCTTC,CASSFGGTGYTF,TRBV5-1,TRBJ1-2,12,-,-
TGTGCCAGCAAACCGACAGGGCCCAATCAGCCCCAGCATTTT,CASKPTGPNQPQHF,TRBV19,TRBJ1-5,14,-,TRBD1
TGTGCCAGCAGCCCCCACGCGGAGAACACTGAAGCTTTCTTT,CASSPHAENTEAFF,TRBV7-8,TRBJ1-1,14,-,-
TGTGCCATCAGTGCCGGGACTAGCGGGAGTAGCGAGCAGTACTTC,CAISAGTSGSSEQYF,TRBV10-3,TRBJ2-7,15,-,TRBD2
TGTGCCAGCAGTGAATGGGGACAGCCCCAAGAGACCCAGTACTTC,CASSEWGQPQETQYF,TRBV6-1,TRBJ2-5,15,few,TRBD1
TGTGCCAGCAGCTTCGAGGGAAGAAATGAAAAACTGTTTTTT,CASSFEGRNEKLFF,TRBV5-4,TRBJ1-4,14,-,-
TGTGCCAGCAGCTCCTGGTCCCGCGATACGCAGTATTTT,CASSSWSRDTQYF,TRBV5-6,TRBJ2-3,13,-,-
TGTGCCAGCAGCCCTGGTCCCTTGGACACTGAAGCTTTCTTT,CASSPGPLDTEAFF,TRBV5-5,TRBJ1-1,14,-,-
TGTGCCAGTAGTATAGGTCCGGACAGGGCTCAGCCCCAGCATTTT,CASSIGPDRAQPQHF,TRBV19,TRBJ1-5,15,-,TRBD1
TGCGCCAGCAGCTCCGACACCCGAAACACCGGGGAGCTGTTTTTT,CASSSDTRNTGELFF,TRBV5-1,TRBJ2-2,15,-,-
TGTGCCATCATGAGGGACAGGGGAGACACCATATATTTT,CAIMRDRGDTIYF,TRBV10-3,TRBJ1-3,13,-,TRBD1
TGCGCCAGCAGGGACGGGCGGGGTTACGAGCAGTACTTC,CASRDGRGYEQYF,TRBV10-2,TRBJ2-7,13,-,-
TGTGCCAGCACGACAACAGTGGGTAGCAATGAGCAGTTCTTC,CASTTTVGSNEQFF,TRBV9,TRBJ2-1,14,-,-
TGTGCCAGCAGCCCCGCCCGTGCGGGAGGTGATACGCAGTATTTT,CASSPARAGGDTQYF,TRBV5-6,TRBJ2-3,15,few,TRBD2
TGCGCCAGCAGCCAAGGGGTAGTTCCAGATACGCAGTATTTT,CASSQGVVPDTQYF,TRBV4-3,TRBJ2-3,14,few,-
TGTGCCAGCAGTTTATCTAGGCAGTCCTATGGCTACACCTTC,CASSLSRQSYGYTF,TRBV27,TRBJ1-2,14,few,-
TGTGCCAGCAGCACCTGGAGGGGGTCTGGAAACACCATATATTTT,CASSTWRGSGNTIYF,TRBV5-5,TRBJ1-3,15,once,-
TGCGCCAGCAGTGGCGGACAGGGGGGAGAGCAGTTCTTC,CASSGGQGGEQFF,TRBV10-1,TRBJ2-1,13,-,TRBD1
TGCGCCAGCAGCCCGACATCGCCGACAGAGTTTAATTCACCCCTCCACTTT,CASSPTSPTEFNSPLHF,TRBV4-1,TRBJ1-6,17,once,-
TGCGCCAGCAGCTCGTCCGGGACAGGGGTTGAAAAACTGTTTTTT,CASSSSGTGVEKLFF,TRBV5-1,TRBJ1-4,15,-,TRBD1
TGCGCCAGCAGCTTAGGAGGGGTGAATGAAAAACTGTTTTTT,CASSLGGVNEKLFF,TRBV5-1,TRBJ1-4,14,-,-
TGTGCCAGCAGCTTAGGACAATTGAACACTGAAGCTTTCTTT,CASSLGQLNTEAFF,TRBV11-3,TRBJ1-1,14,-,-
TGTGCCAGCAGCCCGCCAGGGGATACGCAGTATTTT,CASSPPGDTQYF,TRBV4-2,TRBJ2-3,12,-,-
TGCGCCAGCAGCTTGAGCACCCAATCCTACAATGAGCAGTTCTTC,CASSLSTQSYNEQFF,TRBV5-1,TRBJ2-1,15,-,-
TGTGCCTGGAGTGTAAGTTACTCGGGTGAGCAGTTCTTC,CAWSVSYSGEQFF,TRBV30,TRBJ2-1,13,-,-
TGTGCCAGCAGCTTTAATAGCAATCAGCCCCAGCATTTT,CASSFNSNQPQHF,TRBV11-2,TRBJ1-5,13,-,-
TGTGCCAGCAGTTACTTACCGAGGGGGACAGGGGTAAGGGATAACTATGGCTACACCTTC,CASSYLPRGTGVRDNYGYTF,TRBV6-7,TRBJ1-2,20,-,TRBD1
TGTGCCAGCAGTTCCCACGGGACTAGCGGGAGAGGTACGCAGTATTTT,CASSSHGTSGRGTQYF,TRBV9,TRBJ2-3,16,-,TRBD2
TGTGCCAGCAGCTTAGTTCTCTGGGGGACAGGGGGCGTCTACGAGCAGTACTTC,CASSLVLWGTGGVYEQYF,TRBV11-2,TRBJ2-7,18,-,TRBD1
TGTGCCAGCAGCAGTCGGGGGAGAGGAAACACCATATATTTT,CASSSRGRGNTIYF,TRBV21-1,TRBJ1-3,14,-,-
TGTGCCAGCAGCCCCCAGGGACTAGCGGGAGGGGGGTTGGCGCAGTTCTTC,CASSPQGLAGGGLAQFF,TRBV14,TRBJ2-1,17,-,TRBD2
TGCGCCAGCAGCTCACATACAGGGGTCCCGTACAATGAGCAGTTCTTC,CASSSHTGVPYNEQFF,TRBV5-1,TRBJ2-1,16,few,TRBD1
TGTGCCAGCAGCTTAGGGCCGCGGGGGGCGAACACCGGGGAGCTGTTTTTT,CASSLGPRGANTGELFF,TRBV7-2,TRBJ2-2,17,-,TRBD2
TGTGCCAGCAGCTTGCGGCCCCGGGGCTCTGGAAACACCATATATTTT,CASSLRPRGSGNTIYF,TRBV5-6,TRBJ1-3,16,-,-
TGCGCCAGCAGCCCTCTAGCGGGAGCCTACGAGCAGTACTTC,CASSPLAGAYEQYF,TRBV10-2,TRBJ2-7,14,-,TRBD2
TGTGCCAGCAGCCAGGGGAGCACAGATACGCAGTATTTT,CASSQGSTDTQYF,TRBV7-8,TRBJ2-3,13,-,-
TGTGCCAGCACCGAGACCGGGGCAGGAAACACCATATATTTT,CASTETGAGNTIYF,TRBV6-5,TRBJ1-3,14,-,-
TGTGCCACCAGCAGAGCGGGAGGGCCGGGGGAGACAGATACGCAGTATTTT,CATSRAGGPGETDTQYF,TRBV15,TRBJ2-3,17,-,TRBD2
TGTGCCAGCAGGGAAATAGGAAACACCATATATTTT,CASREIGNTIYF,TRBV7-2,TRBJ1-3,12,-,-
TGTGCCAGCAGCGTAGGGCCCGGCCCCCAAAACATTCAGTACTTC,CASSVGPGPQNIQYF,TRBV9,TRBJ2-4,15,-,-
TGTGCCAGCAGCATCGCACGGACGTCGCGAGTGGAGACCCAGTACTTC,CASSIARTSRVETQYF,TRBV21-1,TRBJ2-5,16,-,-
TGTGCCAGCAGCGCACAGGGGAACACTGAAGCTTTCTTT,CASSAQGNTEAFF,TRBV7-3,TRBJ1-1,13,-,-
TGTTTGGTGGGCCGTTACGAGCAGTACTTC,CLVGRYEQYF,TRBV28,TRBJ2-7,10,-,-
TGTGCCAGCAGCCGCCGCGGGACAGCCGCTCAAGAGACCCAGTACTTC,CASSRRGTAAQETQYF,TRBV27,TRBJ2-5,16,-,-
TGTGCCAGCTCTCAGGGACAGGGAGTCACCGGGGAGCTGTTTTTT,CASSQGQGVTGELFF,TRBV18,TRBJ2-2,15,-,TRBD1
TGTGCCAGCAGCCTGGGTGGGGCGAGCTCCTACAATGAGCAGTTCTTC,CASSLGGASSYNEQFF,TRBV7-3,TRBJ2-1,16,-,-
TGTGCCAGCAGCGCCTACATACCAACAGGCGAGCCCCAGCATTTT,CASSAYIPTGEPQHF,TRBV5-8,TRBJ1-5,15,-,-
TGTGCCAGCAGCCCCGTCTTCCCTAGGTCTGGGGCCAACGTCCTGACTTTC,CASSPVFPRSGANVLTF,TRBV9,TRBJ2-6,17,-,-
TGTGCCAGCAGGGTAGCGTCGAACACCGGGGAGCTGTTTTTT,CASRVASNTGELFF,TRBV7-9,TRBJ2-2,14,-,-